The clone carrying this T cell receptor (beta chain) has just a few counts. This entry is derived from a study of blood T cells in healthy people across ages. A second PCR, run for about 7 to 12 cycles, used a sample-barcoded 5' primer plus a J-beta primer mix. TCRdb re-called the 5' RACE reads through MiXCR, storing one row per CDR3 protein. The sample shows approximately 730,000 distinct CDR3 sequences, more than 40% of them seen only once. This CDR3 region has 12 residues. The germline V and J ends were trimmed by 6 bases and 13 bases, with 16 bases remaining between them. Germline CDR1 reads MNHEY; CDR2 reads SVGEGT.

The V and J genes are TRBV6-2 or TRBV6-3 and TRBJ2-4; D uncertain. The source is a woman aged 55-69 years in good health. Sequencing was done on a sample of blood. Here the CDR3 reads CASSTIGSGQYF. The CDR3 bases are TGTGCCAGCAGCACGATTGGCTCTGGGCAGTACTTC.